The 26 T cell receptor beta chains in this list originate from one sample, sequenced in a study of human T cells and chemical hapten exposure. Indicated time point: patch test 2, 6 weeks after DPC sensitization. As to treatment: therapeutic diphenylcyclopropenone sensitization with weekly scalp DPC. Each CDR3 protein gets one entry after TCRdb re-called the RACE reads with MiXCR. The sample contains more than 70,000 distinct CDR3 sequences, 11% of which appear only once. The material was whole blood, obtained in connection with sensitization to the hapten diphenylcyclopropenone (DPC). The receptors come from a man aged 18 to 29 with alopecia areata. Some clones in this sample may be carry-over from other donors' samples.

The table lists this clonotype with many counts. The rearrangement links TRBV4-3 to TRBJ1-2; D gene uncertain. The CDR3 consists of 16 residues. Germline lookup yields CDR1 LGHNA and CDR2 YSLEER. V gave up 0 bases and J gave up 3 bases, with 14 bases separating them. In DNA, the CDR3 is TGCGCCAGCAGCCAAGATCTCTACGTCGTCCACTATGGCTACACCTTC. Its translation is CASSQDLYVVHYGYTF.

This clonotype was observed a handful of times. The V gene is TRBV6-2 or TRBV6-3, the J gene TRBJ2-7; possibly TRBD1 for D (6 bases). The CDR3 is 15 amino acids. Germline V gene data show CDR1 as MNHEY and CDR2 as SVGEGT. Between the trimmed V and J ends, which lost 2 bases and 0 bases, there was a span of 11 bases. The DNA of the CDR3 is TGTGCCAGCAGTTACGGGGGACAAGACTCCTACGAGCAGTACTTC. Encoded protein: CASSYGGQDSYEQYF.

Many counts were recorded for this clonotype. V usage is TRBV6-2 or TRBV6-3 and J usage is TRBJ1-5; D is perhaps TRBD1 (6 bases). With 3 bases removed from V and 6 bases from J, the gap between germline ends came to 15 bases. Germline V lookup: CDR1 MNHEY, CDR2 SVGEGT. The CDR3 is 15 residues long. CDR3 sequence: CASSYLGGPSQPQHF. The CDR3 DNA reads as TGTGCCAGCAGTTATTTGGGGGGGCCTAGTCAGCCCCAGCATTTT.

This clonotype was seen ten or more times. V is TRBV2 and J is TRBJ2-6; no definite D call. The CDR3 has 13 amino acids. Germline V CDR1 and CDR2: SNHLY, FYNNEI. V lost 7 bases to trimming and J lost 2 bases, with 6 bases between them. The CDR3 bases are TGTGCCAGCACGGGCACTGGGGCCAACGTCCTGACTTTC. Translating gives CASTGTGANVLTF. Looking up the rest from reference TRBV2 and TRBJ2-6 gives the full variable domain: EPEVTQTPSHQVTQMGQEVILRCVPISNHLYFYWYRQILGQKVEFLVSFYNNEISEKSEIFDDQFSVERPDGSNFTLKIRSTKLEDSAMYFCASTGTGANVLTFGAGSRLTVL.

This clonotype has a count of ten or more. The CDR3 nucleotides read TGTGCCAGCAGCTCCCCCGGGACGACAGATACGCAGTATTTT. Translation gives CASSSPGTTDTQYF. The chain uses TRBV7-8 and TRBJ2-3; D may match TRBD1 or TRBD2 (5 bases each). Per germline, CDR1 SGHVS and CDR2 FQNEAQ. CDR3 length: 14 residues. V lost 4 bases and J lost 3, with 11 bases in between.

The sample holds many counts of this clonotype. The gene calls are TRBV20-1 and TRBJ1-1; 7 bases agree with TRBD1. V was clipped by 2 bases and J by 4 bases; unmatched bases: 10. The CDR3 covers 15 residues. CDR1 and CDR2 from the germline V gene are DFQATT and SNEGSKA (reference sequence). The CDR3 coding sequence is TGCAGTGCTAGAACCCGGGACAGCCGGGGCACTGAAGCTTTCTTT. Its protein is CSARTRDSRGTEAFF.

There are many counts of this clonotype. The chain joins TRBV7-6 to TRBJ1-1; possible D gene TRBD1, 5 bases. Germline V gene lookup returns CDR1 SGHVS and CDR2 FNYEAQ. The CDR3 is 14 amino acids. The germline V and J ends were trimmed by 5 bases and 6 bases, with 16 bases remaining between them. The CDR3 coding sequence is TGTGCCAGCAGCGACACTCTAAGGGGATCTGAAGCTTTCTTT. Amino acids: CASSDTLRGSEAFF. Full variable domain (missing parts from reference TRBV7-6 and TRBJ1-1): GAGVSQSPRYKVTKRGQDVALRCDPISGHVSLYWYRQALGQGPEFLTYFNYEAQQDKSGLPNDRFSAERPEGSISTLTIQRTEQRDSAMYRCASSDTLRGSEAFFGQGTRLTVV.

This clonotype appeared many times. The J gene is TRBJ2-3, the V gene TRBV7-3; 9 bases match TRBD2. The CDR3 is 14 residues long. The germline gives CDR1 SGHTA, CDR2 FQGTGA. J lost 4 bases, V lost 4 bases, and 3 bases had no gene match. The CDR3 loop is CASSWTSVADTQYF. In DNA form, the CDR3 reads TGTGCCAGCAGCTGGACTAGCGTGGCAGATACGCAGTATTTT.

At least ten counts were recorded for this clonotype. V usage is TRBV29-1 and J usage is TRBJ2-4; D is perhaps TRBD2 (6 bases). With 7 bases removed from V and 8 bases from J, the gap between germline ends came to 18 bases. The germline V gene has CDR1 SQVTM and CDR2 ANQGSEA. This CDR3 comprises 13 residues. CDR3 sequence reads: CSGTFGGWDIQYF. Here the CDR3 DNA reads TGCAGCGGGACGTTTGGGGGGTGGGACATTCAGTACTTC.

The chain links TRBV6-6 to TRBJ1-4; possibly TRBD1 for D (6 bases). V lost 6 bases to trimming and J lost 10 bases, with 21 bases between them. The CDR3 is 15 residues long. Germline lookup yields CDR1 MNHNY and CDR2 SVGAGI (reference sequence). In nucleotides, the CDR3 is TGTGCCAGCAGGCCCAATAGGACAGTACGAGGAAAACTGTTTTTT. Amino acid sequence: CASRPNRTVRGKLFF.

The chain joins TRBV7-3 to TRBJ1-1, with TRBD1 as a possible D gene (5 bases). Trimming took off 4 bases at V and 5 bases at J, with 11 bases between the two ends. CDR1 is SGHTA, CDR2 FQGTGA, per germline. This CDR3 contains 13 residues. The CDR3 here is CASSSLGGTEAFF. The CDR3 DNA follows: TGTGCCAGCAGCTCCCTCGGGGGAACTGAAGCTTTCTTT.

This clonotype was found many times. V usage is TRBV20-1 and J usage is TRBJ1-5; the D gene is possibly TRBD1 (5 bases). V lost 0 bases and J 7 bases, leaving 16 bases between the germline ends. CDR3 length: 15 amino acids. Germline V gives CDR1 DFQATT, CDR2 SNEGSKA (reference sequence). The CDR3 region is CSARDLGRDGQPQHF. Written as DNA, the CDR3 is TGCAGTGCTAGAGATCTAGGCAGGGATGGACAGCCCCAGCATTTT.

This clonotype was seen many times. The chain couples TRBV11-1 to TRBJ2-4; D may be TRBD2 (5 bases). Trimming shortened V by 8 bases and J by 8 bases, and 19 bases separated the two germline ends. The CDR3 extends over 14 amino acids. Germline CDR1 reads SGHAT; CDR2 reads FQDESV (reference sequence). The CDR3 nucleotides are TGTGCCAGCGCGAACAGCGGCTCCGGGGACATTCAGTACTTC. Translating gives CASANSGSGDIQYF.

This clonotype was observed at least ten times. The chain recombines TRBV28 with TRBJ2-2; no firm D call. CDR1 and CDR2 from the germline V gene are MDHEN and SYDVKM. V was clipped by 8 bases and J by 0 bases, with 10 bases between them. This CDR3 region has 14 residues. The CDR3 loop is CASRRTPNTGELFF. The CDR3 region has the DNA TGTGCCAGCCGCCGGACCCCGAACACCGGGGAGCTGTTTTTT.

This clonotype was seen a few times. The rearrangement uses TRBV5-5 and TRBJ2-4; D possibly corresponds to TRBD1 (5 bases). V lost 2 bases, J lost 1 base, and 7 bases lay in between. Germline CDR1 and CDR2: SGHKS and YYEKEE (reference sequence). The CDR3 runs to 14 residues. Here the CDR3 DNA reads TGTGCCAGCAGCTTAGGGGCGGCCAAAAACATTCAGTACTTC. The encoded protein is CASSLGAAKNIQYF.

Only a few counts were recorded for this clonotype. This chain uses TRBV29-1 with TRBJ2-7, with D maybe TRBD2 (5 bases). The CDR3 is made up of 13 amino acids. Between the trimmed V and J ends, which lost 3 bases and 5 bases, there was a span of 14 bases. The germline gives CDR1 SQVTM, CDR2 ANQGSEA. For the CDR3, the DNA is TGCAGCGTTGAGGGAGATAAGGGAAACGAGCAGTACTTC. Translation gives CSVEGDKGNEQYF.

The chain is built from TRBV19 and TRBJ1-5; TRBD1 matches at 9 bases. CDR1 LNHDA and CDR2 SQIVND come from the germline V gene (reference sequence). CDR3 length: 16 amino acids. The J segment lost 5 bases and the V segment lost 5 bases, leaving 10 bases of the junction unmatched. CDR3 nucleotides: TGTGCCAGTAGTGCCCGGACAGGGGTAAGGGATCAGCCCCAGCATTTT. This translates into CASSARTGVRDQPQHF.

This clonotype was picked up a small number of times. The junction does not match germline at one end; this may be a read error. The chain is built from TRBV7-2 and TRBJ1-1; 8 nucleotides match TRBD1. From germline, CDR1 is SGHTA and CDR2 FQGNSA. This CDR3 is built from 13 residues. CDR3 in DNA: TGTGCCAGCAGCTCTTACCGACAGGGGACCCCTCTCTTT. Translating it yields CASSSYRQGTPLF.

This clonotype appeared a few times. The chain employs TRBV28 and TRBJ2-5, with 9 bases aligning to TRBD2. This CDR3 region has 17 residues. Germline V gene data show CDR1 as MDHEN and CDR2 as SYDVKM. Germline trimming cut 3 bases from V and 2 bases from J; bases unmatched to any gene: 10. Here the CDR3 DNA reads TGTGCCAGCAGTTTTTGGGACGGGACTAGCCAACAAGAGACCCAGTACTTC. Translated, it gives CASSFWDGTSQQETQYF.

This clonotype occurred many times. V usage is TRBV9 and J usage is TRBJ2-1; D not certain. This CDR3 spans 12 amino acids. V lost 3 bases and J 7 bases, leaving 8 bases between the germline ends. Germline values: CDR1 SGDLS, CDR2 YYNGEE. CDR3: CASSEQPNEQFF. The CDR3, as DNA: TGTGCCAGCAGCGAACAGCCGAATGAGCAGTTCTTC. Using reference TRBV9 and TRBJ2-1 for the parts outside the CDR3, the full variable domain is DSGVTQTPKHLITATGQRVTLRCSPRSGDLSVYWYQQSLDQGLQFLIQYYNGEERAKGNILERFSAQQFPDLHSELNLSSLELGDSALYFCASSEQPNEQFFGPGTRLTVL.

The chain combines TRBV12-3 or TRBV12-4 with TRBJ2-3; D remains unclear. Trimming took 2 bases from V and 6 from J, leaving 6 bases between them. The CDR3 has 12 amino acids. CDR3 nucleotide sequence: TGTGCCAGCAGTTTAATGTCTGATACGCAGTATTTT. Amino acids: CASSLMSDTQYF.

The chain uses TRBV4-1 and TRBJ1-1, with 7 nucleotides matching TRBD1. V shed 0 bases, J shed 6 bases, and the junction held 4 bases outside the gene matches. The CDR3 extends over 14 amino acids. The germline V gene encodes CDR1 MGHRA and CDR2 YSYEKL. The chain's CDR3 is CASSQDDRAAEAFF. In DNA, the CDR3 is TGCGCCAGCAGCCAAGATGACAGGGCCGCTGAAGCTTTCTTT.

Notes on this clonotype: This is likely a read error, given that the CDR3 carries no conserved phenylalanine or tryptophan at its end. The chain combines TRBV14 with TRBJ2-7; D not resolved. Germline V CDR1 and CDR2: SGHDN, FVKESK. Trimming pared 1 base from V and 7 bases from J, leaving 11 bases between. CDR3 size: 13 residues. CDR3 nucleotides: TGTGCCAGCAGCCAAGGCCGTCCTCTGGAGCAGTACTCC. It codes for CASSQGRPLEQYS.

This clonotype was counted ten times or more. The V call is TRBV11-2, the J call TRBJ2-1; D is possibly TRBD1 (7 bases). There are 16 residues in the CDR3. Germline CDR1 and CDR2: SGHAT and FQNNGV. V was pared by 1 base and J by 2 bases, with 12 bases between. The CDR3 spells CASSLGSRGAYNEQFF. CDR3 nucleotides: TGTGCCAGCAGCTTAGGGAGCAGGGGGGCCTACAATGAGCAGTTCTTC.

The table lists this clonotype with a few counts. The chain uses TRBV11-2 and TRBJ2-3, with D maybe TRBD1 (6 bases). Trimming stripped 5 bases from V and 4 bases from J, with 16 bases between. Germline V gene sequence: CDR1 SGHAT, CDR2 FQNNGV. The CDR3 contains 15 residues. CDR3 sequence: CASSPHGGSADTQYF. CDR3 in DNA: TGTGCCAGCAGCCCCCATGGGGGCTCGGCAGATACGCAGTATTTT.

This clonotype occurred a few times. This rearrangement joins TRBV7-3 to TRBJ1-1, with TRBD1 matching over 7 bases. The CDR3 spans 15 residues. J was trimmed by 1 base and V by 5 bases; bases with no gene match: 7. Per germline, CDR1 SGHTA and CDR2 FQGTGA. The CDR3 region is CASSPTGSPNTEAFF. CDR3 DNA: TGTGCCAGCAGCCCGACAGGGTCTCCGAACACTGAAGCTTTCTTT.